The 28 T cell receptor beta chains presented below share a single source sample, sequenced in a study of blood T cell repertoires in COVID-19. Repertoires were generated with immunoSEQ multiplex PCR, while TCRdb's copy carries only in-frame clones and drops some. The sample includes a few hundred thousand clones, 80% to 90% seen only once; the top ten take more than 9%. Sequencing was done on a sample of peripheral blood. All receptors derive from an elderly woman with COVID-19, enrolled during active disease.

The gene calls are TRBV2 and TRBJ1-5; D gene uncertain. Germline CDR1 is SNHLY and CDR2 is FYNNEI. V was pared by 2 bases and J by 2 bases, with 7 bases between. The CDR3 consists of 14 residues. As DNA, the CDR3 is TGTGCCAGCAGTGAAAACGGGGGCAATCAGCCCCAGCATTTT. As protein: CASSENGGNQPQHF.

The chain joins TRBV18 to TRBJ2-1; the match to TRBD2 covers 13 bases. V gave up 4 bases and J gave up 10 bases; unmatched junction bases: 1. This CDR3 is 13 amino acids long. Germline-derived CDR1 and CDR2 are KGHSH and LQKENI. Written as DNA, the CDR3 is TGTGCCAGCTCACTGGGACTAGCGGGGGAGCAGTTCTTC. Its protein is CASSLGLAGEQFF.

A single count supports this clone. V usage is TRBV5-4 and J usage is TRBJ1-4; TRBD1 is a possible D gene (6 bases). The CDR3 length is 15 residues. Trimming removed 4 bases at V and 6 bases at J, with 16 bases between. Germline CDR1 reads SGHNT; CDR2 reads YYREEE (reference sequence). As DNA, the CDR3 is TGTGCCAGCAGCCCAACTCCGGGACAATATGAAAAACTGTTTTTT. Translating gives CASSPTPGQYEKLFF. Looking up the rest from reference TRBV5-4 and TRBJ1-4 gives the full variable domain: ETGVTQSPTHLIKTRGQQVTLRCSSQSGHNTVSWYQQALGQGPQFIFQYYREEENGRGNFPPRFSGLQFPNYSSELNVNALELDDSALYLCASSPTPGQYEKLFFGSGTQLSVL.

This clone has a single count. The V call is TRBV2, the J call TRBJ2-5; the D is unclear. This CDR3 comprises 11 residues. V lost 5 bases and J lost 5, with 6 bases in between. The V gene's germline CDR1 is SNHLY and CDR2 FYNNEI. The CDR3 spells CASSIIETQYF. The DNA of the CDR3 is TGTGCCAGCAGTATCATTGAGACCCAGTACTTC.

The gene calls are TRBV5-1 and TRBJ2-1, with D perhaps TRBD2 (7 bases). The germline V gene has CDR1 SGHRS and CDR2 YFSETQ. Trimming cost V 0 bases and J 7 bases, with 11 bases left between them. CDR3 size: 14 residues. The CDR3 loop is CASSLEGGQNEQFF. DNA for the CDR3: TGCGCCAGCAGCTTGGAGGGGGGGCAGAATGAGCAGTTCTTC.

CDR3 loop: CASSPGVQGSSGNTIYF. The CDR3 DNA is TGTGCCAGCTCACCAGGTGTTCAGGGGAGCTCTGGAAACACCATATATTTT. This chain links TRBV18 with TRBJ1-3; D may be TRBD1 (6 bases). The germline V gene has CDR1 KGHSH and CDR2 LQKENI. The CDR3 covers 17 residues. V gave up 2 bases and J gave up 0 bases, with 14 bases separating them.

The chain uses TRBV7-6 and TRBJ2-7, with 8 bases that match TRBD1. There are 15 residues in the CDR3. Germline values: CDR1 SGHVS, CDR2 FNYEAQ. The V segment lost 5 bases and the J segment 4 bases; nucleotides outside the gene matches: 10. CDR3 residues: CASSLTATGEYEQYV. CDR3 in DNA: TGTGCCAGCAGCCTTACCGCGACAGGGGAGTACGAGCAGTACGTC.

V gene TRBV1 combines with J gene TRBJ2-4; TRBD1 is taken as the D call from the table, unchecked against the DNA. TRBV1 has pseudogene status. The CDR3 has 20 amino acids. As DNA, the CDR3 is TGCACCAGCAGCCAAGAATTCGCACAGGGGGGTTTAAGGGCCAAAAACATTCAGTACTTC. This sequence encodes CTSSQEFAQGGLRAKNIQYF.

The chain uses TRBV7-2 and TRBJ1-1, with TRBD1 matching over 7 bases. The CDR3 contains 16 residues. Germline V gives CDR1 SGHTA, CDR2 FQGNSA. V trimming: 1 base; J trimming: 0 bases; junction bases outside the gene matches: 5. The CDR3 protein is CASSLVEGAVNTEAFF. CDR3 DNA: TGTGCCAGCAGCTTAGTAGAGGGGGCGGTGAACACTGAAGCTTTCTTT.

V gene TRBV4-1 combines with J gene TRBJ1-2; TRBD1 might be the D (6 bases). With 1 base removed from V and 4 bases from J, the gap between germline ends came to 13 bases. The V gene's germline CDR1 is MGHRA and CDR2 YSYEKL. This CDR3 region has 15 residues. CDR3 nucleotides: TGCGCCAGCAGCCAAGCGAAAGGGGGGGGCTATGGCTACACCTTC. Protein product: CASSQAKGGGYGYTF.

This chain joins TRBV11-1 and TRBJ1-1; D remains ambiguous. V was trimmed by 3 bases and J by 1 base, leaving 3 bases between them. Germline V gene sequence: CDR1 SGHAT, CDR2 FQDESV (reference sequence). CDR3 size: 12 residues. The DNA of the CDR3 is TGTGCCAGCAGCTTGAGGAACACTGAAGCTTTCTTT. It translates to CASSLRNTEAFF.

The chain links TRBV5-1 to TRBJ2-2, with 7 bases that match TRBD1. CDR3 length equals 15 residues. Germline trimming cut 4 bases from V and 3 bases from J; bases unmatched to any gene: 6. The V gene's germline CDR1 is SGHRS and CDR2 YFSETQ. Here the CDR3 DNA reads TGCGCCAGCAGCAGAGAGGGGGCAGACACCGGGGAGCTGTTTTTT. Residues: CASSREGADTGELFF.

The J gene is TRBJ2-2, the V gene TRBV5-1; the D is unclear. The V end was cut by 0 bases, the J end by 0 bases, with 12 bases between. The CDR3 has 17 residues. CDR1 SGHRS and CDR2 YFSETQ come from the germline V gene. In DNA, the CDR3 is TGCGCCAGCAGCTTGGACGTAGTGCGAGCGAACACCGGGGAGCTGTTTTTT. It is translated as CASSLDVVRANTGELFF.

The gene calls are TRBV18 and TRBJ1-5; TRBD1 aligns across 8 bases. In germline, CDR1 is KGHSH, CDR2 LQKENI. With 6 bases clipped from V and 2 bases from J, the junction kept 9 bases outside the gene matches. This CDR3 has 16 amino acids. The CDR3 is CASSLTGQGGNQPQHF. The CDR3 DNA sequence: TGTGCCAGCTCCCTAACCGGACAGGGAGGCAATCAGCCCCAGCATTTT.

This clone has only a few counts. V gene TRBV7-2 combines with J gene TRBJ2-1; TRBD1 matches at 7 bases. After removal of 4 bases from V and 12 bases from J, the junction contained 12 bases not matched to a gene. Germline CDR1 is SGHTA and CDR2 is FQGNSA. CDR3 length: 14 amino acids. The CDR3 DNA follows: TGTGCCAGCAGCTCGGGACAGCAGGGCCAGAGGCAGTTCTTC. Translated: CASSSGQQGQRQFF. The full variable domain, its missing parts supplied by reference TRBV7-2 and TRBJ2-1, is GAGVSQSPSNKVTEKGKDVELRCDPISGHTALYWYRQSLGQGLEFLIYFQGNSAPDKSGLPSDRFSAERTGGSVSTLTIQRTQQEDSAVYLCASSSGQQGQRQFFGPGTRLTVL.

The gene calls are TRBV27 and TRBJ2-2; D ambiguous. This CDR3 region has 15 residues. Trimming removed 9 bases from V and 1 base from J, with 15 bases in between. CDR1 MNHEY and CDR2 SMNVEV come from the germline V gene (reference sequence). CDR3 sequence (DNA): TGTGCCAGTTATACTCATGGTGGGAACACCGGGGAGCTGTTTTTT. Residues: CASYTHGGNTGELFF.

The chain has TRBV18 and TRBJ1-1; D gene ambiguous. Looked up from germline, CDR1 is KGHSH and CDR2 is LQKENI. V was pared by 2 bases and J by 3 bases, with 13 bases between. The CDR3 totals 15 residues. The CDR3 region is CASSPSSSVDTEAFF. The CDR3 DNA is TGTGCCAGCTCACCAAGTTCTTCGGTGGACACTGAAGCTTTCTTT.

This clone was detected only once. This chain joins TRBV7-2 and TRBJ2-2, with 7 bases aligning to TRBD1. The V gene's germline CDR1 is SGHTA and CDR2 FQGNSA. The junction had 5 bases not matched to a gene; V was cut back by 6 bases and J by 1 base. The CDR3 has 15 amino acids. The CDR3 region has the DNA TGTGCCAGCAGGCAAGCAGGGGGGAACACCGGGGAGCTGTTTTTT. Its translation is CASRQAGGNTGELFF. The whole variable domain, filled in from reference TRBV7-2 and TRBJ2-2, reads GAGVSQSPSNKVTEKGKDVELRCDPISGHTALYWYRQSLGQGLEFLIYFQGNSAPDKSGLPSDRFSAERTGGSVSTLTIQRTQQEDSAVYLCASRQAGGNTGELFFGEGSRLTVL.

This chain connects TRBV18 to TRBJ1-1; 7 nucleotides align to TRBD1. The CDR3 spans 14 residues. J was trimmed by 4 bases and V by 10 bases; bases with no gene match: 12. Germline lookup yields CDR1 KGHSH and CDR2 LQKENI. The CDR3 spells CATLPTGIVTEAFF. The CDR3 nucleotides read TGTGCCACCCTTCCGACAGGGATCGTCACTGAAGCTTTCTTT.

The chain uses TRBV5-5 and TRBJ1-5, with 7 bases that match TRBD1. With V trimmed by 4 bases and J by 4 bases, 5 bases remained unmatched. The length of the CDR3 is 14 residues. Germline CDR1 is SGHKS and CDR2 is YYEKEE (reference sequence). CDR3 nucleotide sequence: TGTGCCAGCAGCCGGGGACAGTTTAATCAGCCCCAGCATTTT. This sequence encodes CASSRGQFNQPQHF.

The J gene is TRBJ1-2, the V gene TRBV18; tentatively, D is TRBD1 (5 bases). V was pared by 3 bases and J by 7 bases, with 9 bases between. The CDR3 consists of 12 residues. Per germline, CDR1 KGHSH and CDR2 LQKENI. CDR3 DNA sequence: TGTGCCAGCTCACCGGGGGAGGTTGGCTACACCTTC. Protein: CASSPGEVGYTF.

A single count supports this clone. J is TRBJ2-1 and V is TRBV7-3, with TRBD2 identical over 8 bases. Germline V gene sequence: CDR1 SGHTA, CDR2 FQGTGA. Trimming removed 3 bases from V and 7 bases from J; junction bases left unmatched: 5. CDR3 length: 14 amino acids. CDR3 amino acids: CASSFGGARNEQFF. The CDR3 DNA is TGTGCCAGCAGCTTCGGGGGGGCGAGGAATGAGCAGTTCTTC.

CDR3 DNA sequence: TGTGCCAGCAGCTCACCCCAGGGGGCGCGTTACGAGCAGTACTTC. It is translated as CASSSPQGARYEQYF. This chain links TRBV11-2 with TRBJ2-7; TRBD1 matches 8 bases. Germline V gene data show CDR1 as SGHAT and CDR2 as FQNNGV. The CDR3 consists of 15 residues. V lost 4 bases to trimming and J lost 4 bases; unmatched junction nucleotides: 9. The full variable domain, its missing parts supplied by reference TRBV11-2 and TRBJ2-7, is EAGVAQSPRYKIIEKRQSVAFWCNPISGHATLYWYQQILGQGPKLLIQFQNNGVVDDSQLPKDRFSAERLKGVDSTLKIQPAKLEDSAVYLCASSSPQGARYEQYFGPGTRLTVT.

The gene calls are TRBV2 and TRBJ2-1; D is possibly TRBD2 (7 bases). This CDR3 region has 17 residues. Germline lookup yields CDR1 SNHLY and CDR2 FYNNEI. The V gene lost 5 bases and the J gene lost 5 bases, with 22 bases spanning the gap. Here the CDR3 reads CASSKSGTQTYNNEQFF. The CDR3 DNA sequence: TGTGCCAGCAGTAAAAGCGGGACACAAACCTATAACAATGAGCAGTTCTTC.

The V gene is TRBV10-1, the J gene TRBJ2-7; maybe TRBD1 (6 bases). V was cut by 5 bases and J by 3 bases, with 20 bases left in between. Germline V gene data show CDR1 as WNHNN and CDR2 as SYGVQD (reference sequence). The CDR3 extends over 16 amino acids. DNA for the CDR3: TGCGCCAGCAGTCTTACCAGTGAGGGCAGGGGCTACGAGCAGTACGTC. This codes for CASSLTSEGRGYEQYV.

This chain links TRBV7-2 with TRBJ1-2; weak D call: TRBD1 (6 bases). This CDR3 is built from 14 residues. Trimming cost V 7 bases and J 1 base, with 13 bases left between them. From germline, CDR1 is SGHTA and CDR2 FQGNSA. This CDR3 is CASTKGGGNYGYTF. In nucleotides, the CDR3 is TGTGCCAGCACCAAAGGGGGGGGTAACTATGGCTACACCTTC. Filled out from reference TRBV7-2 and TRBJ1-2, the complete variable domain reads GAGVSQSPSNKVTEKGKDVELRCDPISGHTALYWYRQSLGQGLEFLIYFQGNSAPDKSGLPSDRFSAERTGGSVSTLTIQRTQQEDSAVYLCASTKGGGNYGYTFGSGTRLTVV.

The chain has TRBV10-2 and TRBJ1-1; a weak D match, TRBD1 (6 bases). The CDR3 runs 14 residues. Trimming stripped 7 bases from V and 5 bases from J, with 17 bases between. Looked up from germline, CDR1 is WSHSY and CDR2 is SAAADI. CDR3: CASTEGWQGTEAFF. The CDR3 DNA follows: TGCGCCAGCACGGAAGGATGGCAGGGGACTGAAGCTTTCTTT.

This rearrangement joins TRBV12-3 or TRBV12-4 to TRBJ1-2, with D perhaps TRBD1 (5 bases). V lost 6 bases to trimming and J lost 0 bases, with 5 bases between them. The CDR3 is 12 residues long. The CDR3 nucleotides read TGTGCCAGCAGGGACACTAACTATGGCTACACCTTC. Amino acids: CASRDTNYGYTF.